This T cell receptor beta chain was identified in a study of T cell repertoires and HLA-DP antigens. Meaning of the sample label: CD137+ CD4 T cells sorted after culture with HeLa expressing allogeneic HLA-DP. HeLa stimulator cells carried retrovirally transduced HLA-DPA1/DPB1, HLA-DM, invariant chain and CD80. HeLa cells expressing allogeneic DPB1 restimulated the approximately 15-day-expanded CD4+ cells for 20 to 25 h. V was trimmed by 1 base and J by 3 bases, leaving 8 bases between them. There are 13 residues in the CDR3. From germline, CDR1 is SGHNT and CDR2 YYREEE (reference sequence). Measured with immunoSEQ multiplex PCR; TCRdb has only the in-frame clones, and not every one. The table includes 170 or so clones, about three fifths detected once.

The V call is TRBV5-4, the J call TRBJ2-7, with D unresolved. The sequenced sample was alloreactive CD137+ CD4+ T cells from cultured PBMCs. The subset was: CD137+ CD4+ cells sorted after roughly a day restimulation with the allogeneic HLA-DP-expressing HeLa cells. This clonotype was obtained from a man aged 50 to 60 in good health and CMV-seronegative. The CDR3 loop reads CASSLKPGYEQYF. The DNA for the CDR3 is TGTGCCAGCAGCTTGAAACCGGGCTACGAGCAGTACTTC. The whole variable domain, filled in from reference TRBV5-4 and TRBJ2-7, reads ETGVTQSPTHLIKTRGQQVTLRCSSQSGHNTVSWYQQALGQGPQFIFQYYREEENGRGNFPPRFSGLQFPNYSSELNVNALELDDSALYLCASSLKPGYEQYFGPGTRLTVT.